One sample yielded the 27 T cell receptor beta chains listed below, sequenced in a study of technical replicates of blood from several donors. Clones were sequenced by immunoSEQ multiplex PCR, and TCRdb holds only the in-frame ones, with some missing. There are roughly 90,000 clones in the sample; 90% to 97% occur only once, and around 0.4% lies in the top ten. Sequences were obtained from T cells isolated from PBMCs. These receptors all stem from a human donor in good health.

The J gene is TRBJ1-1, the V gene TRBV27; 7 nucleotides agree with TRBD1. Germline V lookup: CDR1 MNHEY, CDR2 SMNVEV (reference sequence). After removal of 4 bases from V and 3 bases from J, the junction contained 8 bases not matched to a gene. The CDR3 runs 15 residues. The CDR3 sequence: CASSWKGAYDTEAFF. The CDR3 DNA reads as TGTGCCAGCAGTTGGAAGGGGGCTTATGACACTGAAGCTTTCTTT.

This CDR3 reads CASSGASSDTQYF. The CDR3 nucleotides read TGTGCCAGCAGCGGCGCGAGTTCAGATACGCAGTATTTT. The J gene is TRBJ2-3, the V gene TRBV9, with D unresolved. Trimming shortened V by 3 bases and J by 4 bases, and 9 bases separated the two germline ends. The CDR3 length is 13 residues. CDR1 SGDLS and CDR2 YYNGEE come from the germline V gene.

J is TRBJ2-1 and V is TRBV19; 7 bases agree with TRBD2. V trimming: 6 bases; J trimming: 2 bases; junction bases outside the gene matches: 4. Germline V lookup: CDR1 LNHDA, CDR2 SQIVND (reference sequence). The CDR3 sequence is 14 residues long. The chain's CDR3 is CASRAGTTYNEQFF. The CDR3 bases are TGTGCCAGTAGAGCTGGGACTACCTACAATGAGCAGTTCTTC.

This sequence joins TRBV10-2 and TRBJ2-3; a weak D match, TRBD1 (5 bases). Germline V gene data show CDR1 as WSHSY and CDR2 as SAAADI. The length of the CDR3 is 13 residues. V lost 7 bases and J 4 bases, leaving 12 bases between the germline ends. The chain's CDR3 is CASKGETSDTQYF. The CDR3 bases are TGCGCCAGCAAAGGGGAAACCTCAGATACGCAGTATTTT.

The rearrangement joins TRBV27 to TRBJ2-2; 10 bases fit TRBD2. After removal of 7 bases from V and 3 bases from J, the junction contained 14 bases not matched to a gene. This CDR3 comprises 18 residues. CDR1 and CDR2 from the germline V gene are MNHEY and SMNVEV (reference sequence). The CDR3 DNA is TGTGCCAGCAAAAATAGGGCTAGCGGGAGAGTTTACACCGGGGAGCTGTTTTTT. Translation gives CASKNRASGRVYTGELFF.

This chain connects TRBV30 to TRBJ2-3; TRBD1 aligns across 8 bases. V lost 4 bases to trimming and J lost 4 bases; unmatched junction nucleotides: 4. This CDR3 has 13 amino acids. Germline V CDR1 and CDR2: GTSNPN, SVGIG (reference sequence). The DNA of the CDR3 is TGTGCCTGGACAGGGGGCGAGGCAGATACGCAGTATTTT. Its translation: CAWTGGEADTQYF.

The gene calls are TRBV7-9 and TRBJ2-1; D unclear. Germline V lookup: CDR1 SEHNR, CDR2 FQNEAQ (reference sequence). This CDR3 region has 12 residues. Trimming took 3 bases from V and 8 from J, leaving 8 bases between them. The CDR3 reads CASSFATDEQFF. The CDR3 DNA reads TGTGCCAGCAGCTTCGCAACGGATGAGCAGTTCTTC.

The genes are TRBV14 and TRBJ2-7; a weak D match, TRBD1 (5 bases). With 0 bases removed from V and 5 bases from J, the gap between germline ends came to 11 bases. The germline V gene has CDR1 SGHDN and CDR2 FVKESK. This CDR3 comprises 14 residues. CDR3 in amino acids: CASSQDGRVHEQYF. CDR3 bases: TGTGCCAGCAGCCAAGACGGCAGGGTGCACGAGCAGTACTTC.

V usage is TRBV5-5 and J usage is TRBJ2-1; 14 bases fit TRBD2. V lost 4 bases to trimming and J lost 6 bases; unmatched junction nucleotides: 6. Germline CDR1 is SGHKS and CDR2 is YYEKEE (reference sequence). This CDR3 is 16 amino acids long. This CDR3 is CASSRPGLAGGNEQFF. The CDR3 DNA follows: TGTGCCAGCAGCCGCCCTGGACTAGCGGGAGGCAATGAGCAGTTCTTC. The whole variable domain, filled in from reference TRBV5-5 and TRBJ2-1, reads DAGVTQSPTHLIKTRGQQVTLRCSPISGHKSVSWYQQVLGQGPQFIFQYYEKEERGRGNFPDRFSARQFPNYSSELNVNALLLGDSALYLCASSRPGLAGGNEQFFGPGTRLTVL.

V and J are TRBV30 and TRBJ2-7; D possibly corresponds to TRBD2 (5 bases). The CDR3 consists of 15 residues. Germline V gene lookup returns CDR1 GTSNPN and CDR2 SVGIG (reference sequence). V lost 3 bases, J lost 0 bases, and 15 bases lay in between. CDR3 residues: CAWRETTLFSYEQYF. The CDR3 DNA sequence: TGTGCCTGGAGGGAGACTACTTTATTCTCCTACGAGCAGTACTTC.

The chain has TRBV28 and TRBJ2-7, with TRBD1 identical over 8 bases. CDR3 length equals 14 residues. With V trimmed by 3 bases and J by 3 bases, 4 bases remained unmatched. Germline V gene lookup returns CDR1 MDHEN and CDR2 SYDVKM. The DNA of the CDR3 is TGTGCCAGCAGTTTCAGGGGGCTTCTCTACGAGCAGTACTTC. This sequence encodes CASSFRGLLYEQYF.

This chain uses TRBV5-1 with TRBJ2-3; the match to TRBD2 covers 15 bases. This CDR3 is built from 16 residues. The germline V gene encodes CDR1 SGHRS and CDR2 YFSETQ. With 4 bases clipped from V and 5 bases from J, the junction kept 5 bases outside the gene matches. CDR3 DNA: TGCGCCAGCAGCGAGGGACTAGCGGGAGGAATAGATACGCAGTATTTT. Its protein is CASSEGLAGGIDTQYF.

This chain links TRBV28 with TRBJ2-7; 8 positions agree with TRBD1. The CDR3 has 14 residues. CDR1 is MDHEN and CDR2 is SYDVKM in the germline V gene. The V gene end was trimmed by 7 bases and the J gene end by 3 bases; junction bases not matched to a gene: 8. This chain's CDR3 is CASTEDREIYEQYF. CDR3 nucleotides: TGTGCCAGCACAGAGGACAGGGAAATCTACGAGCAGTACTTC.

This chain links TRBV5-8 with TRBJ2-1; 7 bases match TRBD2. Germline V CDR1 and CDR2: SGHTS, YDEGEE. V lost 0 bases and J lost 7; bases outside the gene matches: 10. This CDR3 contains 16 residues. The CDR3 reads CASSLEGLVLGNEQFF. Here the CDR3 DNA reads TGTGCCAGCAGCTTGGAAGGACTAGTCCTCGGAAATGAGCAGTTCTTC. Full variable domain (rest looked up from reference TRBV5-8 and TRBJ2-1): EAGVTQSPTHLIKTRGQQATLRCSPISGHTSVYWYQQALGLGLQFLLWYDEGEERNRGNFPPRFSGRQFPNYSSELNVNALELEDSALYLCASSLEGLVLGNEQFFGPGTRLTVL.

Here the CDR3 DNA reads TGTGCCAGCAGCATGGGACAGGACTACGAGCAGTACTTC. This codes for CASSMGQDYEQYF. The chain couples TRBV7-9 to TRBJ2-7; 8 nucleotides match TRBD1. The ends lost 5 bases at V and 3 bases at J; junction bases unmatched: 3. Per the germline V gene, CDR1 is SEHNR and CDR2 is FQNEAQ (reference sequence). The CDR3 runs to 13 residues.

This CDR3 reads CAWSVAVFEQFF. CDR3 sequence (DNA): TGTGCCTGGAGTGTGGCGGTCTTTGAGCAGTTCTTC. The V and J genes are TRBV30 and TRBJ2-1; D gene uncertain. Deletions cut 0 bases from V and 9 bases from J, with 9 bases between. This CDR3 spans 12 amino acids. Germline CDR1 reads GTSNPN; CDR2 reads SVGIG (reference sequence). Full variable domain (missing parts from reference TRBV30 and TRBJ2-1): SQTIHQWPATLVQPVGSPLSLECTVEGTSNPNLYWYRQAAGRGLQLLFYSVGIGQISSEVPQNLSASRPQDRQFILSSKKLLLSDSGFYLCAWSVAVFEQFFGPGTRLTVL.

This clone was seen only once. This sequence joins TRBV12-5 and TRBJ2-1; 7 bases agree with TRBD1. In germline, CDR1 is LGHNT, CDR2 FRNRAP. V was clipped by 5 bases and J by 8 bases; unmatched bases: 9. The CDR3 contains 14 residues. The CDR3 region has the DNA TGTGCTAGTGGTACACAGGGGCCTCGGGATGAGCAGTTCTTC. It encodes CASGTQGPRDEQFF.

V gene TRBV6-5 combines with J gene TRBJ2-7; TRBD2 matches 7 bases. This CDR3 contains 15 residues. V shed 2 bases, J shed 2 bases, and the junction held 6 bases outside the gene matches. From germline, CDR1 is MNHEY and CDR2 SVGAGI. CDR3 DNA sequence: TGTGCCAGCAGTTACGTTGGACTAGATCCCTACGAGCAGTACTTC. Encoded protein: CASSYVGLDPYEQYF.

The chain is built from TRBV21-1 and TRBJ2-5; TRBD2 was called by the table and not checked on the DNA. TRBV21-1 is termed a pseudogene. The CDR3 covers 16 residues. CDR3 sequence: CASSKKKTSGRETQYF. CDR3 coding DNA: TGTGCCAGCAGCAAAAAGAAAACTAGCGGGAGAGAGACCCAGTACTTC.

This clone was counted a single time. DNA of the CDR3: TGTGCCATCAGGAACCGGGACACAGAGACCCAGTACTTC. It translates to CAIRNRDTETQYF. This chain joins TRBV10-3 and TRBJ2-5, with D possibly being TRBD1 (6 bases). The CDR3 sequence is 13 residues long. In germline, CDR1 is ENHRY, CDR2 SYGVKD. Trimming took 6 bases from V and 4 from J, leaving 12 bases between them.

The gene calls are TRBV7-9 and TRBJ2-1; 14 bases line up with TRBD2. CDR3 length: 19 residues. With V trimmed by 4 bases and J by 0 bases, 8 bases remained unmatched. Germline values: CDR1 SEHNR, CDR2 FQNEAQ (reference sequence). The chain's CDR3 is CASSSGLAGGPSSYNEQFF. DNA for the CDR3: TGTGCCAGCAGCTCTGGACTAGCGGGAGGTCCTAGCTCCTACAATGAGCAGTTCTTC.

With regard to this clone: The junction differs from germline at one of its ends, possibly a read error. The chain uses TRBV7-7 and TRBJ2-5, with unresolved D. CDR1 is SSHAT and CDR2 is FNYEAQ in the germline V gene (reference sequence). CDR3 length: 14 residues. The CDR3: CASSPRHYQETQYF. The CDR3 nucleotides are TGTGCTAGCAGCCCTCGACATTACCAAGAGACCCAGTACTTC.

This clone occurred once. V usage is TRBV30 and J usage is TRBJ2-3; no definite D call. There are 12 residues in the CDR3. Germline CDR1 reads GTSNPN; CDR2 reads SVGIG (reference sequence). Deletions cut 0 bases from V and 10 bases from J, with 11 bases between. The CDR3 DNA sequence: TGTGCCTGGAGTGTAGTTAGTCGCGCGCAGTATTTT. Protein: CAWSVVSRAQYF.

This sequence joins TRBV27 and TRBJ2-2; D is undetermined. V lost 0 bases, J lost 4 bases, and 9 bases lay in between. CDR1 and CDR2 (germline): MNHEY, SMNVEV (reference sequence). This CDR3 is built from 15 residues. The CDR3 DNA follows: TGTGCCAGCAGTTTATCCCCCGAGAGCACCGGGGAGCTGTTTTTT. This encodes CASSLSPESTGELFF.

As DNA, the CDR3 is TGTGCCAGCAGCGTAGAGGCAGGAGGTGAAAAACTGTTTTTT. It translates to CASSVEAGGEKLFF. The chain joins TRBV9 to TRBJ1-4; D not resolved. Germline V gene sequence: CDR1 SGDLS, CDR2 YYNGEE. V was pared by 0 bases and J by 7 bases, with 10 bases between. The CDR3 extends over 14 amino acids.

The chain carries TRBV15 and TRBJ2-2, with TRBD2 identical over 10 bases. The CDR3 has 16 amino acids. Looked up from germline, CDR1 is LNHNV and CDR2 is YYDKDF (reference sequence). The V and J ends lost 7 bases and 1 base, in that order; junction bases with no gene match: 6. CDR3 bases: TGTGCCACCATTAGGACTAGCGGTAGGAACACCGGGGAGCTGTTTTTT. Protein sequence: CATIRTSGRNTGELFF.

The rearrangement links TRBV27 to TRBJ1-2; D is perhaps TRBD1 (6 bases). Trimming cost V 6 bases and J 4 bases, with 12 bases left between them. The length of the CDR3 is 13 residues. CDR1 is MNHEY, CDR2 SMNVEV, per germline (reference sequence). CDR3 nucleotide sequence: TGTGCCAGCAGAAGGACAGCCTTCTATGGCTACACCTTC. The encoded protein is CASRRTAFYGYTF.